Listed here is a single T cell receptor beta chain. This sample is part of a study of T cell responses to AZD1222 COVID-19 vaccine. Sequencing used immunoSEQ multiplex PCR; TCRdb keeps in-frame clones, though not all of them. This table has 50,000 or so clones, approximately 80% appearing once. The CDR3 is made up of 15 amino acids. The V end was cut by 5 bases, the J end by 1 base, with 13 bases between. Germline V lookup: CDR1 LGHNT, CDR2 FRNRAP. V is TRBV12-5 and J is TRBJ2-3; a weak D match, TRBD2 (6 bases). The sample was peripheral blood, taken 28 days after the second AZD1222 dose. The sequence was obtained from an adult who received the AZD1222 COVID-19 vaccine. The DNA of the CDR3 is TGTGCTAGTGGTCCCGGCTGGGGGGGCACAGATACGCAGTATTTT. It encodes CASGPGWGGTDTQYF.